This TCR beta chain was found in a study of CD8 T cells in ankylosing spondylitis. The ends were cut back, 0 bases at V and 2 bases at J, with 17 bases in the middle. Per the germline V gene, CDR1 is DFQATT and CDR2 is SNEGSKA (reference sequence). The CDR3 runs 17 residues. Overall study findings and caveats: There was a TCR beta motif, made of several highly homologous variants, that appeared characteristic of ankylosing spondylitis blood.

On this clonotype: No antigen is known for it.

TCRdb passed the 5' RACE reads through MiXCR, listing each CDR3 protein once. The sample lists fewer than 200,000 distinct CDR3 sequences, 15% to 20% occurring once. Sequencing was performed on blood, either unsorted or a sorted T cell fraction (not recorded which). The V gene is TRBV20-1, the J gene TRBJ2-1; D ambiguous. This clonotype was obtained from a male donor between 5 and 29 years old with ankylosing spondylitis or in good health (not recorded which). The CDR3 sequence: CSARDPGRAWAYNEQFF. Here the CDR3 DNA reads TGCAGTGCTAGAGATCCCGGAAGAGCGTGGGCCTACAATGAGCAGTTCTTC.